Listed below are T cell receptor beta chains from one sample, sequenced in a study of cytomegalovirus exposure and HLA in healthy donors. Assay used: immunoSEQ multiplex PCR; TCRdb lists only in-frame clones, some missing. The table lists fewer than 150,000 clones, about 74% of them singletons. What was sequenced was PBMCs. The receptors originated from a woman between 45 and 60 years old in good health and CMV-seropositive. CDR3s include the opening cysteine and the closing phenylalanine or tryptophan. Each record gives: J gene, D gene, clone size, CDR3 length, V gene, CDR3 protein, CDR3 DNA. D genes are given only for firm matches. Only part of the rows carry a size: once, few, many, or a class if the clone is expanded.

J: TRBJ1-1
D: NA
size: NA
length: 13
V: TRBV9
CDR3: CASSVEQDTEAFF
DNA: TGTGCCAGCAGCGTAGAACAAGACACTGAAGCTTTCTTT

J: TRBJ1-2
D: TRBD1
size: NA
length: 14
V: TRBV6-5
CDR3: CASSETTGEYGYTF
DNA: TGTGCCAGCAGCGAAACGACAGGGGAATATGGCTACACCTTC

J: TRBJ1-1
D: NA
size: once
length: 15
V: TRBV6-1
CDR3: CASSSTGSMNTEAFF
DNA: TGTGCCAGCAGCTCTACAGGGTCCATGAACACTGAAGCTTTCTTT

J: TRBJ2-6
D: NA
size: NA
length: 18
V: TRBV7-2
CDR3: CASSLREAGRFGANVLTF
DNA: TGTGCCAGCAGCTTAAGGGAGGCCGGTCGGTTTGGGGCCAACGTCCTGACTTTC

J: TRBJ1-1
D: TRBD1
size: NA
length: 16
V: TRBV5-4
CDR3: CASSPQGPRLVTEAFF
DNA: TGTGCCAGCAGTCCACAGGGGCCGAGGTTGGTCACTGAAGCTTTCTTT

J: TRBJ2-3
D: NA
size: NA
length: 14
V: TRBV2
CDR3: CASTQEIRTDTQYF
DNA: TGTGCCAGCACCCAGGAAATCCGCACAGATACGCAGTATTTT

J: TRBJ1-5
D: NA
size: NA
length: 11
V: TRBV10-2
CDR3: CASVGTDTQHF
DNA: TGCGCCAGCGTCGGCACAGATACGCAGCATTTT

J: TRBJ2-1
D: NA
size: NA
length: 16
V: TRBV5-1
CDR3: CASSLNPDGVYNEQFF
DNA: TGCGCCAGCAGCCTTAACCCAGACGGGGTGTACAATGAGCAGTTCTTC

J: TRBJ1-5
D: NA
size: once
length: 14
V: TRBV6-5
CDR3: CASQMSGPNQPQHF
DNA: TGTGCCAGCCAAATGAGCGGACCCAATCAGCCCCAGCATTTT

J: TRBJ2-5
D: NA
size: NA
length: 16
V: TRBV7-2
CDR3: CASRDGSWGRGETQYF
DNA: TGTGCCAGCAGGGATGGGTCGTGGGGGCGCGGTGAGACCCAGTACTTC

J: TRBJ1-5
D: NA
size: NA
length: 14
V: TRBV7-9
CDR3: CASSLSSGWQPQHF
DNA: TGTGCCAGCAGCTTATCGTCGGGGTGGCAGCCCCAGCATTTT

J: TRBJ1-3
D: NA
size: NA
length: 14
V: TRBV10-3
CDR3: CAISNTISGNTIYF
DNA: TGTGCCATCAGCAACACCATCTCTGGAAACACCATATATTTT

J: TRBJ2-5
D: TRBD2
size: once
length: 19
V: TRBV7-9
CDR3: CASSLAPLAGVGGQETQYF
DNA: TGTGCCAGCAGCTTAGCGCCCCTAGCGGGGGTCGGGGGCCAAGAGACCCAGTACTTC

J: TRBJ2-2
D: NA
size: once
length: 14
V: TRBV5-1
CDR3: CASSLEGVTGELFF
DNA: TGCGCCAGCAGCTTGGAGGGGGTCACCGGGGAGCTGTTTTTT

J: TRBJ2-7
D: NA
size: NA
length: 14
V: TRBV7-2
CDR3: CASSAGRSSYEQYF
DNA: TGTGCCAGCAGCGCAGGCCGTAGCTCCTACGAGCAGTACTTC

J: TRBJ1-5
D: TRBD1
size: NA
length: 12
V: TRBV19
CDR3: CAAQGASQPQHF
DNA: TGTGCCGCACAGGGGGCCAGTCAGCCCCAGCATTTT

J: TRBJ1-4
D: TRBD1
size: NA
length: 13
V: TRBV29-1
CDR3: CSVRTGPNEKLFF
DNA: TGCAGCGTACGGACAGGGCCTAATGAAAAACTGTTTTTT

J: TRBJ2-3
D: NA
size: few
length: 12
V: TRBV6-5
CDR3: CASGAITDTQYF
DNA: TGTGCCAGCGGGGCCATTACAGATACGCAGTATTTT

J: TRBJ2-1
D: NA
size: NA
length: 14
V: TRBV7-6
CDR3: CASSPSGPVGKQFF
DNA: TGTGCCAGCAGCCCGTCGGGTCCTGTGGGTAAGCAGTTCTTC

J: TRBJ2-5
D: NA
size: NA
length: 12
V: TRBV30
CDR3: CAWSVPPEEQYF
DNA: TGTGCCTGGAGTGTCCCCCCCGAGGAGCAGTACTTC

J: TRBJ2-3
D: NA
size: NA
length: 20
V: TRBV4-2
CDR3: CASSRDGQVGQEGGTDTQYF
DNA: TGTGCCAGCAGCCGAGATGGACAGGTCGGGCAGGAGGGGGGCACAGATACGCAGTATTTT

J: TRBJ2-5
D: TRBD1
size: once
length: 15
V: TRBV7-9
CDR3: CASSLAGGIQETQYF
DNA: TGTGCCAGCAGCTTAGCAGGGGGCATACAAGAGACCCAGTACTTC

J: TRBJ2-5
D: NA
size: NA
length: 14
V: TRBV5-1
CDR3: CASSLTGGGETQYF
DNA: TGCGCCAGCAGCTTAACAGGGGGGGGAGAGACCCAGTACTTC

J: TRBJ1-1
D: NA
size: NA
length: 17
V: TRBV5-4
CDR3: CASSLGGQGEKNTEAFF
DNA: TGTGCCAGCAGCTTGGGGGGGCAGGGCGAGAAGAACACTGAAGCTTTCTTT

J: TRBJ1-5
D: NA
size: NA
length: 13
V: TRBV5-1
CDR3: CASSYSQGQPQHF
DNA: TGCGCCAGCAGCTACTCACAGGGACAGCCCCAGCATTTT

J: TRBJ1-5
D: TRBD1
size: once
length: 14
V: TRBV7-6
CDR3: CASSLGTGKQPQHF
DNA: TGTGCCAGCAGCCTGGGGACAGGGAAGCAGCCCCAGCATTTT

J: TRBJ1-2
D: TRBD1
size: NA
length: 15
V: TRBV27
CDR3: CASSFKDRDPYGYTF
DNA: TGTGCCAGCAGTTTTAAGGACAGGGACCCATATGGCTACACCTTC

J: TRBJ2-5
D: NA
size: NA
length: 15
V: TRBV6-1
CDR3: CASSVAGGKQETQYF
DNA: TGTGCCAGCAGTGTGGCCGGAGGGAAACAAGAGACCCAGTACTTC

J: TRBJ2-5
D: NA
size: NA
length: 13
V: TRBV29-1
CDR3: CSVEGPPGKSQYF
DNA: TGCAGCGTTGAAGGGCCCCCGGGAAAGTCCCAGTACTTC

J: TRBJ2-3
D: NA
size: NA
length: 11
V: TRBV10-3
CDR3: CAIEYENTQYF
DNA: TGTGCCATCGAGTATGAAAATACGCAGTATTTT

J: TRBJ2-3
D: TRBD2
size: NA
length: 13
V: TRBV27
CDR3: CASSAGVTDTQYF
DNA: TGTGCCAGCAGTGCGGGGGTGACAGATACGCAGTATTTT

J: TRBJ1-2
D: NA
size: NA
length: 14
V: TRBV13
CDR3: CASSFGGLNYGYTF
DNA: TGTGCCAGCAGCTTCGGGGGATTAAACTATGGCTACACCTTC

J: TRBJ2-5
D: NA
size: NA
length: 15
V: TRBV5-4
CDR3: CASSLALAIQETQYF
DNA: TGTGCCAGCAGCTTGGCACTAGCTATCCAAGAGACCCAGTACTTC

J: TRBJ2-7
D: NA
size: NA
length: 17
V: TRBV11-3
CDR3: CASSPDGLAGYFYEQYF
DNA: TGTGCCAGCAGCCCTGATGGGCTGGCGGGGTACTTCTACGAGCAGTACTTC

J: TRBJ2-1
D: TRBD1
size: NA
length: 16
V: TRBV11-2
CDR3: CASSSIGGQGYNEQFF
DNA: TGTGCCAGCAGCTCGATAGGGGGACAGGGATACAATGAGCAGTTCTTC

J: TRBJ2-5
D: NA
size: NA
length: 15
V: TRBV11-2
CDR3: CASSLPGWRGETQYF
DNA: TGTGCCAGCAGCTTACCCGGGTGGCGAGGAGAGACCCAGTACTTC

J: TRBJ2-5
D: NA
size: NA
length: 12
V: TRBV11-2
CDR3: CASSSQVETQYF
DNA: TGTGCCAGCAGCTCCCAGGTAGAGACCCAGTACTTC

J: TRBJ2-3
D: NA
size: NA
length: 14
V: TRBV6-4
CDR3: CASMLAAPSDTQYF
DNA: TGTGCCAGCATGTTGGCGGCGCCCTCAGATACGCAGTATTTT

J: TRBJ2-5
D: NA
size: NA
length: 13
V: TRBV5-1
CDR3: CASSLQPRETQYF
DNA: TGCGCCAGCAGCTTGCAACCGCGGGAGACCCAGTACTTC

J: TRBJ1-4
D: NA
size: NA
length: 14
V: TRBV30
CDR3: CAWSAEPQREKLFF
DNA: TGTGCCTGGAGTGCTGAACCTCAACGGGAAAAACTGTTTTTT

J: TRBJ1-1
D: NA
size: NA
length: 14
V: TRBV5-1
CDR3: CASSSGGGLTEAFF
DNA: TGCGCCAGCAGCTCTGGGGGGGGCTTAACTGAAGCTTTCTTT

J: TRBJ1-1
D: NA
size: NA
length: 13
V: TRBV18
CDR3: CASSRQQNTEAFF
DNA: TGTGCCAGCTCACGACAGCAGAACACTGAAGCTTTCTTT

J: TRBJ2-3
D: TRBD1
size: NA
length: 12
V: TRBV11-3
CDR3: CASSRGPDTQYF
DNA: TGTGCCAGCAGCAGGGGGCCTGATACGCAGTATTTT

J: TRBJ1-1
D: TRBD1
size: NA
length: 15
V: TRBV19
CDR3: CASLDRGKWNTEAFF
DNA: TGTGCCAGTTTAGACAGGGGGAAGTGGAACACTGAAGCTTTCTTT

J: TRBJ2-5
D: NA
size: NA
length: 13
V: TRBV5-1
CDR3: CASSLTVSETQYF
DNA: TGCGCCAGCAGCTTGACAGTGTCCGAGACCCAGTACTTC

J: TRBJ2-6
D: TRBD1
size: NA
length: 16
V: TRBV10-3
CDR3: CAISATGGSGANVLTF
DNA: TGTGCCATCAGTGCCACAGGGGGCTCTGGGGCCAACGTCCTGACTTTC

J: TRBJ2-7
D: TRBD1
size: NA
length: 14
V: TRBV4-2
CDR3: CASSQVWTGDEQYF
DNA: TGTGCCAGCAGCCAAGTCTGGACAGGGGACGAGCAGTACTTC

J: TRBJ2-1
D: NA
size: once
length: 12
V: TRBV5-5
CDR3: CASSLANNEQFF
DNA: TGTGCCAGCAGCTTGGCTAACAATGAGCAGTTCTTC

J: TRBJ2-2
D: TRBD1
size: NA
length: 14
V: TRBV29-1
CDR3: CSVEEDRGGGELFF
DNA: TGCAGCGTTGAAGAGGACAGGGGAGGCGGGGAGCTGTTTTTT

J: TRBJ2-2
D: TRBD1
size: NA
length: 15
V: TRBV2
CDR3: CASEGQGIGTGELFF
DNA: TGTGCCAGCGAGGGACAGGGAATAGGCACCGGGGAGCTGTTTTTT

J: TRBJ2-7
D: TRBD1
size: NA
length: 16
V: TRBV4-3
CDR3: CASSPQRTGHSYEQYF
DNA: TGCGCCAGCAGCCCCCAGAGGACAGGGCACTCCTACGAGCAGTACTTC

J: TRBJ2-5
D: NA
size: NA
length: 11
V: TRBV6-1
CDR3: CASRQQETQYF
DNA: TGTGCCAGCAGACAGCAAGAGACCCAGTACTTC

J: TRBJ2-7
D: TRBD1
size: few
length: 14
V: TRBV6-5
CDR3: CASSPGTGSYEQYF
DNA: TGTGCCAGCAGCCCCGGGACAGGTTCCTACGAGCAGTACTTC